These 3 T cell receptor beta chains originate from one sample sequenced in a study of shared clonotypes between healthy human individuals. Assay used: immunoSEQ multiplex PCR; TCRdb lists only in-frame clones, some missing. The sample lists 1.4 million to 1.5 million clones, roughly 96% seen once, with approximately 1% in the top ten. Sequencing was performed on naive CD4+ T cells sorted from blood. Subset reported: CD45RA+ positively selected. These TCRs come from a man aged 30-40 years in good health.

Here the CDR3 reads CASSPRTSGRESYNEQFF. The CDR3 DNA reads TGTGCCAGCAGCCCGCGGACTAGCGGGCGGGAGTCCTACAATGAGCAGTTCTTC. The V and J genes are TRBV9 and TRBJ2-1; TRBD2 agrees at 11 bases. Germline CDR1 and CDR2: SGDLS and YYNGEE. The junction had 10 bases not matched to a gene; V was cut back by 4 bases and J by 1 base. The CDR3 is 18 amino acids.

The chain couples TRBV7-2 to TRBJ1-2, with 8 bases fitting TRBD1. The CDR3 has 15 residues. V dropped 2 bases and J dropped 8; count of bases not matched to a gene: 10. The germline V gene encodes CDR1 SGHTA and CDR2 FQGNSA. The CDR3 protein is CASSLTTGAIGGYTF. The CDR3 DNA is TGTGCCAGCAGCTTAACGACAGGGGCAATCGGAGGCTACACCTTC. Looking up the rest from reference TRBV7-2 and TRBJ1-2 gives the full variable domain: GAGVSQSPSNKVTEKGKDVELRCDPISGHTALYWYRQSLGQGLEFLIYFQGNSAPDKSGLPSDRFSAERTGGSVSTLTIQRTQQEDSAVYLCASSLTTGAIGGYTFGSGTRLTVV.

This clone was counted once. The chain carries TRBV11-2 and TRBJ1-5, with 9 bases lining up with TRBD1. With 5 bases clipped from V and 5 bases from J, the junction kept 4 bases outside the gene matches. Germline V lookup: CDR1 SGHAT, CDR2 FQNNGV. The CDR3 totals 14 residues. The CDR3 nucleotides read TGTGCCAGCAGCGTTGACAGGGGGTATCAGCCCCAGCATTTT. Translation gives CASSVDRGYQPQHF.